This TCR beta chain was recorded in a study of blood T cells in healthy people across ages. Trimming removed 0 bases at V and 7 bases at J, with 21 bases between. The CDR3 runs to 18 residues. Germline values: CDR1 LGHNA, CDR2 YSLEER. It was with a sample-barcoded 5' primer and a J-beta primer mix that a second PCR of about 7 to 12 cycles was run. One entry per CDR3 protein results from TCRdb running MiXCR on the 5' RACE reads. The table records roughly 830,000 distinct CDR3 sequences, approximately 67% of them present only once. This chain connects TRBV4-3 to TRBJ1-4; TRBD1 is a possible D gene (5 bases). Sample: blood. This TCR came from a man aged 25-40 years in good health. CDR3 nucleotides: TGCGCCAGCAGCCAAGATTGGAGGGACCCCCGAGCCGTTGAAAAACTGTTTTTT. Translated: CASSQDWRDPRAVEKLFF.